The present entry profiles one TCR beta chain with its context. The data stem from a study of cytomegalovirus exposure and HLA in healthy donors. V was trimmed by 1 base and J by 11 bases, leaving 12 bases between them. The CDR3 extends over 13 amino acids. Germline CDR1 reads SGHRS; CDR2 reads YFSETQ. PCR primers comprised 60 Vbeta and 13 Jbeta primers. Assay: immunoSEQ multiplex PCR; the TCRdb copy retains only in-frame clones and omits some. The sample consists of over 150,000 clones, around 80% of them appearing once. The receptor comes from a man aged 40-49 years in good health and CMV-seronegative. This sequence joins TRBV5-1 and TRBJ2-2; D might be TRBD1 (5 bases). The sample taken for sequencing was PBMCs. In DNA form, the CDR3 reads TGCGCCAGCAGCTTGCCTACGAGGACAGAGCTGTTTTTT. Residues: CASSLPTRTELFF.